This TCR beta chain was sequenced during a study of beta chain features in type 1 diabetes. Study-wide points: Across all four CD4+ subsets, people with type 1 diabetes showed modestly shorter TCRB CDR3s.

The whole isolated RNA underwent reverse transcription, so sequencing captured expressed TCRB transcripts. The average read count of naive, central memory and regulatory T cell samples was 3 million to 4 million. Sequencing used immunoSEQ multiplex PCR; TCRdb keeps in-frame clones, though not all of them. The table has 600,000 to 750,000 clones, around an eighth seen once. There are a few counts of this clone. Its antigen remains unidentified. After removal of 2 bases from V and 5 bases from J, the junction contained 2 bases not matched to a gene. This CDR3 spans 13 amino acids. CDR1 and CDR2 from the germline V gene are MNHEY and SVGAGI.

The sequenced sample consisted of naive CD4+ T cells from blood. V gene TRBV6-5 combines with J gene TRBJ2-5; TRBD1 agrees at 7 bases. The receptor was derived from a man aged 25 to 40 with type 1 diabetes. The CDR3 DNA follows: TGTGCCAGCAGTTACCCAGGGGGTGAGACCCAGTACTTC. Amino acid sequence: CASSYPGGETQYF.